Listed below are T cell receptor beta chains from one sample, sequenced in a study of shared clonotypes between healthy human individuals. Profiled with immunoSEQ multiplex PCR; TCRdb holds only in-frame clones, not every one. The table lists roughly 2.5 million clones, around nine tenths of them singletons. What was sequenced was naive CD4+ T cells sorted from blood. These receptors all stem from a man aged 18 to 29 in good health. Both conserved end residues are part of each CDR3. The D gene is left open where the match is weak. A clone size is listed for some rows: how often the clone was seen (once, few, many), or a class if it is expanded.

clone_size: .; j_call: TRBJ1-2; v_call: TRBV10-3; d_call: .; cdr3_aa: CAISVGTELTYGYTF; cdr3_nt: TGTGCCATCAGTGTGGGAACAGAGCTTACCTATGGCTACACCTTC
clone_size: .; j_call: TRBJ2-3; v_call: TRBV27; d_call: .; cdr3_aa: CASSFWRSETNTQYF; cdr3_nt: TGTGCCAGCAGTTTTTGGCGGTCTGAAACGAATACGCAGTATTTT
clone_size: .; j_call: TRBJ2-1; v_call: TRBV29-1; d_call: TRBD2; cdr3_aa: CSVVPAGGPYNEQFF; cdr3_nt: TGCAGCGTTGTGCCAGCGGGGGGACCCTACAATGAGCAGTTCTTC
clone_size: .; j_call: TRBJ2-5; v_call: TRBV11-3; d_call: .; cdr3_aa: CASSPRGGSGETQYF; cdr3_nt: TGTGCCAGCAGCCCGAGGGGGGGATCCGGTGAGACCCAGTACTTC
clone_size: .; j_call: TRBJ2-7; v_call: TRBV4-1; d_call: TRBD2; cdr3_aa: CASSQFGLAGGSYEQYF; cdr3_nt: TGCGCCAGCAGCCAATTTGGGTTGGCGGGGGGCTCCTACGAGCAGTACTTC
clone_size: .; j_call: TRBJ2-1; v_call: TRBV4-1; d_call: .; cdr3_aa: CASRDLLVYFNNEQFF; cdr3_nt: TGCGCCAGCAGGGACTTACTAGTCTACTTTAACAATGAGCAGTTCTTC
clone_size: .; j_call: TRBJ1-2; v_call: TRBV2; d_call: TRBD1; cdr3_aa: CASSAMGQGKRGYTF; cdr3_nt: TGTGCCAGCAGTGCCATGGGACAGGGCAAGCGGGGCTACACCTTC
clone_size: .; j_call: TRBJ1-3; v_call: TRBV7-6; d_call: .; cdr3_aa: CASSLQDSGNTIYF; cdr3_nt: TGTGCCAGCAGCTTACAGGACTCTGGAAACACCATATATTTT
clone_size: .; j_call: TRBJ2-1; v_call: TRBV2; d_call: TRBD1; cdr3_aa: CATQETGLVDEQFF; cdr3_nt: TGTGCCACTCAGGAGACAGGGCTCGTCGATGAGCAGTTCTTC
clone_size: .; j_call: TRBJ2-3; v_call: TRBV6-6; d_call: TRBD2; cdr3_aa: CASSSGLAGKDTQYF; cdr3_nt: TGTGCCAGCAGCTCCGGACTAGCGGGCAAGGATACGCAGTATTTT
clone_size: .; j_call: TRBJ1-3; v_call: TRBV9; d_call: .; cdr3_aa: CASSVYGSGNTIYF; cdr3_nt: TGTGCCAGCAGCGTATATGGTTCCGGAAACACCATATATTTT
clone_size: .; j_call: TRBJ1-1; v_call: TRBV6-6; d_call: .; cdr3_aa: CASSYSVNTEAFF; cdr3_nt: TGTGCCAGCAGTTACTCGGTGAACACTGAAGCTTTCTTT
clone_size: .; j_call: TRBJ1-4; v_call: TRBV5-1; d_call: TRBD1; cdr3_aa: CASSLEGTGGNEKLFF; cdr3_nt: TGCGCCAGCAGCTTGGAGGGGACAGGAGGGAATGAAAAACTGTTTTTT
clone_size: .; j_call: TRBJ2-2; v_call: TRBV2; d_call: TRBD2; cdr3_aa: CASRATSTGTGELFF; cdr3_nt: TGTGCCAGCAGGGCGACTAGCACTGGCACCGGGGAGCTGTTTTTT
clone_size: .; j_call: TRBJ1-4; v_call: TRBV25-1; d_call: .; cdr3_aa: CASSDRGLREKLFF; cdr3_nt: TGTGCCAGCAGTGACAGGGGTTTACGGGAAAAACTGTTTTTT
clone_size: .; j_call: TRBJ1-1; v_call: TRBV7-3; d_call: .; cdr3_aa: CASSLKGGRGEAFF; cdr3_nt: TGTGCCAGCAGCTTAAAGGGCGGCAGGGGTGAAGCTTTCTTT
clone_size: .; j_call: TRBJ2-3; v_call: TRBV9; d_call: TRBD2; cdr3_aa: CASSVGGGRVADTQYF; cdr3_nt: TGTGCCAGCAGCGTAGGGGGAGGGAGGGTTGCAGATACGCAGTATTTT
clone_size: .; j_call: TRBJ2-5; v_call: TRBV7-2; d_call: TRBD2; cdr3_aa: CASSLAGIAGGQETQYF; cdr3_nt: TGTGCCAGCAGCTTAGCGGGGATAGCGGGGGGGCAAGAGACCCAGTACTTC
clone_size: .; j_call: TRBJ2-7; v_call: TRBV7-2; d_call: .; cdr3_aa: CASSQGPRSYEQYF; cdr3_nt: TGTGCCAGCAGCCAGGGTCCCAGGTCCTACGAGCAGTACTTC
clone_size: .; j_call: TRBJ1-6; v_call: TRBV6-5; d_call: .; cdr3_aa: CASSYSRDNSPLHF; cdr3_nt: TGTGCCAGCAGTTACTCCAGGGATAATTCACCCCTCCACTTT
clone_size: .; j_call: TRBJ1-4; v_call: TRBV28; d_call: TRBD1; cdr3_aa: CASTEQGMGSFALEKLFF; cdr3_nt: TGTGCCAGCACCGAACAGGGGATGGGCTCCTTCGCCTTAGAAAAACTGTTTTTT
clone_size: .; j_call: TRBJ2-2; v_call: TRBV7-6; d_call: .; cdr3_aa: CASSSQGGTGELFF; cdr3_nt: TGTGCCAGCAGCTCGCAGGGGGGCACCGGGGAGCTGTTTTTT
clone_size: .; j_call: TRBJ2-3; v_call: TRBV25-1; d_call: TRBD2; cdr3_aa: CASHPPGGPTDTQYF; cdr3_nt: TGTGCCAGCCACCCCCCGGGGGGGCCGACAGATACGCAGTATTTT
clone_size: .; j_call: TRBJ1-5; v_call: TRBV11-2; d_call: .; cdr3_aa: CASSAQGVGNQPQHF; cdr3_nt: TGTGCCAGCAGCGCACAGGGAGTGGGCAATCAGCCCCAGCATTTT
clone_size: .; j_call: TRBJ2-7; v_call: TRBV5-1; d_call: TRBD1; cdr3_aa: CASSSAGQANYEQYF; cdr3_nt: TGCGCCAGCAGCTCCGCGGGACAGGCTAATTACGAGCAGTACTTC
clone_size: .; j_call: TRBJ2-6; v_call: TRBV29-1; d_call: .; cdr3_aa: CSVEGRGAGANVLTF; cdr3_nt: TGCAGCGTTGAAGGCCGGGGAGCTGGGGCCAACGTCCTGACTTTC
clone_size: .; j_call: TRBJ1-2; v_call: TRBV2; d_call: .; cdr3_aa: CASSEGETALEGYTF; cdr3_nt: TGTGCCAGCAGTGAAGGAGAGACAGCCCTGGAAGGCTACACCTTC
clone_size: .; j_call: TRBJ2-1; v_call: TRBV5-1; d_call: TRBD1; cdr3_aa: CASRPGQGNNEQFF; cdr3_nt: TGCGCCAGCAGGCCGGGACAGGGGAACAATGAGCAGTTCTTC
clone_size: .; j_call: TRBJ1-2; v_call: TRBV30; d_call: .; cdr3_aa: CAWTVKGGYGYTF; cdr3_nt: TGTGCCTGGACCGTTAAGGGCGGCTATGGCTACACCTTC
clone_size: .; j_call: TRBJ1-2; v_call: TRBV5-1; d_call: TRBD1; cdr3_aa: CASSLAGQDYGYTF; cdr3_nt: TGCGCCAGCAGCTTGGCCGGACAGGACTATGGCTACACCTTC
clone_size: .; j_call: TRBJ2-1; v_call: TRBV5-1; d_call: TRBD1; cdr3_aa: CASSLTGVYNEQFF; cdr3_nt: TGCGCCAGCAGCCTGACAGGGGTCTACAATGAGCAGTTCTTC
clone_size: .; j_call: TRBJ1-3; v_call: TRBV10-3; d_call: TRBD1; cdr3_aa: CAIGRDRGSGNTIYF; cdr3_nt: TGTGCCATCGGACGGGACAGGGGCTCTGGAAACACCATATATTTT
clone_size: once; j_call: TRBJ2-2; v_call: TRBV5-4; d_call: TRBD2; cdr3_aa: CASSSGLAVPSGELFF; cdr3_nt: TGTGCCAGCAGCTCTGGACTAGCGGTCCCGAGCGGGGAGCTGTTTTTT
clone_size: once; j_call: TRBJ1-4; v_call: TRBV9; d_call: .; cdr3_aa: CASSVSPRQENEKLFF; cdr3_nt: TGTGCCAGCAGCGTAAGCCCCAGACAGGAAAATGAAAAACTGTTTTTT
clone_size: .; j_call: TRBJ2-1; v_call: TRBV18; d_call: TRBD2; cdr3_aa: CASSPWEGGVNEQFF; cdr3_nt: TGTGCCAGCTCACCGTGGGAGGGAGGGGTCAATGAGCAGTTCTTC
clone_size: .; j_call: TRBJ1-2; v_call: TRBV18; d_call: .; cdr3_aa: CASSPSDSRFYGYTF; cdr3_nt: TGTGCCAGCTCACCATCCGACAGCAGATTCTATGGCTACACCTTC
clone_size: .; j_call: TRBJ2-1; v_call: TRBV2; d_call: TRBD2; cdr3_aa: CASSKRAGGTYNEQFF; cdr3_nt: TGTGCCAGCAGCAAGAGAGCGGGGGGTACATACAATGAGCAGTTCTTC
clone_size: .; j_call: TRBJ2-7; v_call: TRBV6-4; d_call: .; cdr3_aa: CASSNSHHGPPWNF; cdr3_nt: TGTGCCAGCAGTAATAGCCACCACGGACCTCCCTGGAACTTC
clone_size: .; j_call: TRBJ2-2; v_call: TRBV7-2; d_call: .; cdr3_aa: CASRTTGTGELFF; cdr3_nt: TGTGCCAGCAGGACTACAGGCACCGGGGAGCTGTTTTTT
clone_size: .; j_call: TRBJ1-2; v_call: TRBV15; d_call: .; cdr3_aa: CATSRGPSSYGYTF; cdr3_nt: TGTGCCACCAGCCGAGGACCGAGCAGCTATGGCTACACCTTC
clone_size: .; j_call: TRBJ2-5; v_call: TRBV28; d_call: TRBD1; cdr3_aa: CASSSPGQGRQYF; cdr3_nt: TGTGCCAGCAGTTCCCCGGGACAGGGCAGGCAGTACTTC
clone_size: once; j_call: TRBJ1-4; v_call: TRBV5-5; d_call: .; cdr3_aa: CASSRHQYTTANEKLFF; cdr3_nt: TGTGCCAGCAGCCGTCACCAGTACACTACGGCTAATGAAAAACTGTTTTTT
clone_size: .; j_call: TRBJ1-3; v_call: TRBV5-1; d_call: .; cdr3_aa: CASSLNAAGNTIYF; cdr3_nt: TGCGCCAGCAGCTTAAACGCAGCTGGAAACACCATATATTTT
clone_size: .; j_call: TRBJ1-5; v_call: TRBV28; d_call: .; cdr3_aa: CASSYPGRYDQPQHF; cdr3_nt: TGTGCCAGCAGTTACCCGGGACGGTATGATCAGCCCCAGCATTTT
clone_size: .; j_call: TRBJ1-3; v_call: TRBV28; d_call: .; cdr3_aa: CASSLEQAGNTIYF; cdr3_nt: TGTGCCAGCAGTTTAGAGCAGGCTGGAAACACCATATATTTT
clone_size: .; j_call: TRBJ1-6; v_call: TRBV5-1; d_call: .; cdr3_aa: CASTLMGNTGLPNSPLHF; cdr3_nt: TGCGCCAGCACCTTGATGGGTAATACAGGGCTCCCTAATTCACCCCTCCACTTT
clone_size: .; j_call: TRBJ1-2; v_call: TRBV6-1; d_call: TRBD1; cdr3_aa: CASSEHGTGPNYGYTF; cdr3_nt: TGTGCCAGCAGTGAGCACGGGACAGGCCCTAACTATGGCTACACCTTC
clone_size: .; j_call: TRBJ1-1; v_call: TRBV7-8; d_call: .; cdr3_aa: CAAVRGPNTEAFF; cdr3_nt: TGTGCCGCTGTGAGAGGGCCCAACACTGAAGCTTTCTTT
clone_size: .; j_call: TRBJ2-7; v_call: TRBV27; d_call: TRBD1; cdr3_aa: CASSTGQGAYEQYF; cdr3_nt: TGTGCCAGCAGTACCGGACAGGGCGCTTACGAGCAGTACTTC
clone_size: .; j_call: TRBJ2-2; v_call: TRBV2; d_call: .; cdr3_aa: CASSVLFSGELFF; cdr3_nt: TGTGCCAGCAGTGTTTTGTTTAGCGGGGAGCTGTTTTTT
clone_size: once; j_call: TRBJ2-1; v_call: TRBV7-2; d_call: .; cdr3_aa: CASSLGPGMGYNEQFF; cdr3_nt: TGTGCCAGCAGCTTAGGTCCGGGGATGGGCTACAATGAGCAGTTCTTC
clone_size: .; j_call: TRBJ1-2; v_call: TRBV10-3; d_call: .; cdr3_aa: CAISESIGYGYTF; cdr3_nt: TGTGCCATCAGTGAGTCGATAGGTTATGGCTACACCTTC
clone_size: .; j_call: TRBJ2-5; v_call: TRBV14; d_call: .; cdr3_aa: CASSQGQGGETQYF; cdr3_nt: TGTGCCAGCAGCCAAGGACAGGGAGGGGAGACCCAGTACTTC